This TCR beta chain was identified in a study of HIV-infected children after antiretroviral therapy interruption. This clonotype was picked up many times. Treatment defined: PENTA 11 planned treatment interruption arm or continuous ART arm. With 1 base removed from V and 5 bases from J, the gap between germline ends came to 20 bases. Germline-derived CDR1 and CDR2 are GTSNPN and SVGIG (reference sequence). The length of the CDR3 is 16 residues. Unique molecular identifiers were included in an RNA-based 3' RACE TCR library. Via MiXCR, TCRdb re-called the 3' RACE reads, giving one row per CDR3 protein. Of about 40,000 distinct CDR3 sequences in the sample, 5% to 8% were seen once.

Sequences were derived from CD45RA+ CD4+ T cells from PBMCs, pooled from several time points, sampled from a donor given antiretroviral therapy, either interrupted or continuous. The subset denotes: naive CD4+ CD45RA+ CD45RO- T cells. This clonotype was obtained from a pool of human donors with HIV. This chain joins TRBV30 and TRBJ2-5, with D perhaps matching TRBD2 (5 bases). CDR3 DNA sequence: TGTGCCTGGAGTGGCGATCTTCGGGGAACTGTTGAGACCCAGTACTTC. This sequence encodes CAWSGDLRGTVETQYF.